This TCR beta chain was sequenced during a study of cytomegalovirus exposure and HLA in healthy donors. Regarding the study as a whole: Some TCR beta chains (approximately 180 of them) were listed as cytomegalovirus-associated. Data from an earlier analysis indicated that most TCR beta V segments were productive either about 90% or about 30% of the time.

This clone was detected many times. The antigen remains unidentified. The CDR3 spans 18 residues. Use of 60 Vbeta and 13 Jbeta primers characterized the PCR. The method was immunoSEQ multiplex PCR; TCRdb's version includes in-frame clones alone and lacks a portion of them. The sample lists about 150,000 clones; 80% to 90% were seen once. Source material: PBMCs. The TCR comes from a male donor in good health and CMV-seronegative. This chain connects TRBV7-5 to TRBJ1-1; the table's D call, TRBD1, was not checked against the DNA. TRBV7-5 is annotated as a pseudogene. The CDR3 sequence: CVRSLPPKAGTGDAEAFF. In DNA, the CDR3 is TGTGTCAGAAGCTTACCTCCCAAAGCGGGGACAGGGGACGCTGAAGCTTTCTTT.